The rows below give T cell receptor beta chains drawn from one sample of a study of Ad26.COV2.S vaccination and SARS-CoV-2 variants. Repertoires were generated with immunoSEQ multiplex PCR, while TCRdb's copy carries only in-frame clones and drops some. The top ten hold 1.5% to 2% of the sample, which has around 320,000 clones, roughly 84% seen once. Sequences were derived from peripheral blood, sampled in a trial of Ad26.COV2.S vaccine versus placebo. These receptors came from a person between 18 and 60 years old who received the Ad26.COV2.S COVID-19 vaccine or a placebo. The CDR3 runs from the conserved cysteine through the conserved F or W. The D gene is left open where the match is weak. The size entry is marked missing in some rows and otherwise reads once, few, many or a size class.

V: TRBV5-1
J: TRBJ2-2
D: TRBD2
size: -
DNA: TGCGCCAGCAGCCTTCGGACTAGCGGGGGGGTCCCCGGGGAGCTGTTTTTT
CDR3: CASSLRTSGGVPGELFF

V: TRBV5-4
J: TRBJ1-1
D: TRBD1
size: -
DNA: TGTGCCAGCACCCCAGGGACAGGGGGCGCGGGCACTGAAGCTTTCTTT
CDR3: CASTPGTGGAGTEAFF

V: TRBV6-5
J: TRBJ2-3
D: TRBD2
size: -
DNA: TGTGCCAGCAGCCGCCCTAGCGGGGGCACAGATACGCAGTATTTT
CDR3: CASSRPSGGTDTQYF

V: TRBV11-2
J: TRBJ2-3
D: TRBD2
size: -
DNA: TGTGCCAGCAGCTTTGCTGTGACCCCAGCGGGGATCACAGATACGCAGTATTTT
CDR3: CASSFAVTPAGITDTQYF

V: TRBV5-1
J: TRBJ2-7
D: -
size: -
DNA: TGCGCCAGCAGCTTAGACATAGGACCCTACGAGCAGTACTTC
CDR3: CASSLDIGPYEQYF

V: TRBV29-1
J: TRBJ2-3
D: -
size: -
DNA: TGCAGCGTTGGTGGAGGGATTATTGGAACAGATACGCAGTATTTT
CDR3: CSVGGGIIGTDTQYF

V: TRBV3-1/TRBV3-2
J: TRBJ1-2
D: -
size: -
DNA: TGTGCCAGCAGCCAAGATTCCAGTGGGGAGTCGGATCCGGCCTCTTTCTATGGCTACACCTTC
CDR3: CASSQDSSGESDPASFYGYTF

V: TRBV30
J: TRBJ2-3
D: -
size: -
DNA: TGTGCCTGGAGTGTATTGAGCAGACCCACAGATACGCAGTATTTT
CDR3: CAWSVLSRPTDTQYF

V: TRBV4-2
J: TRBJ1-5
D: -
size: few
DNA: TGTGCCAGCAGCCAAGAGCCAGGGGCTAATAGCAATCAGCCCCAGCATTTT
CDR3: CASSQEPGANSNQPQHF

V: TRBV27
J: TRBJ1-3
D: -
size: -
DNA: TGTGCCAGCAGTAGTGGGACACCTTTCGTCTCTGGAAACACCATATATTTT
CDR3: CASSSGTPFVSGNTIYF

V: TRBV6-5
J: TRBJ1-2
D: TRBD1
size: -
DNA: TGTGCCAGCAGTTCAAGGTCAGGGGGTGGCTACACCTTC
CDR3: CASSSRSGGGYTF

V: TRBV12-5
J: TRBJ1-5
D: -
size: -
DNA: TGTGCTAGTGGTCCATGGGGCAATAGCAATCAGCCCCAGCATTTT
CDR3: CASGPWGNSNQPQHF

V: TRBV7-8
J: TRBJ2-5
D: -
size: once
DNA: TGTGCCAGCAGCTTAGCGTTGGCTCATCAAGAGACCCAGTACTTC
CDR3: CASSLALAHQETQYF

V: TRBV12-3/TRBV12-4
J: TRBJ1-2
D: -
size: few
DNA: TGTGCCAGCAGCAAAGAGAACTATGGCTACACCTTC
CDR3: CASSKENYGYTF

V: TRBV19
J: TRBJ1-2
D: -
size: -
DNA: TGTGCCAGTAGTACTCCCAGAGGGGCGAACTATGGCTACACCTTC
CDR3: CASSTPRGANYGYTF

V: TRBV18
J: TRBJ2-2
D: -
size: -
DNA: TGTGCCAGCTCACCATCTAGGGAAACCGGGGAGCTGTTTTTT
CDR3: CASSPSRETGELFF

V: TRBV5-4
J: TRBJ1-3
D: TRBD1
size: -
DNA: TGTGCCAGCAGCTTGGCTCCGGGACAGGGTATAGGAAACACCATATATTTT
CDR3: CASSLAPGQGIGNTIYF

V: TRBV6-5
J: TRBJ1-3
D: -
size: -
DNA: TGTGCCAGCAGTTCTCCCTGGGGGGCGTATGGAAACACCATATATTTT
CDR3: CASSSPWGAYGNTIYF

V: TRBV6-1
J: TRBJ1-3
D: -
size: -
DNA: TGTGCCAGCAGTGAAAGGGGGGTAGATGGAAACACCATATATTTT
CDR3: CASSERGVDGNTIYF

V: TRBV11-2
J: TRBJ2-1
D: TRBD1
size: once
DNA: TGTGCCAGCAGCTTCACAGGGGGATCCTACAATGAGCAGTTCTTC
CDR3: CASSFTGGSYNEQFF

V: TRBV14
J: TRBJ1-1
D: -
size: -
DNA: TGTGCCAGCAGCCTGCTGACGGGGACTGAAGCTTTCTTT
CDR3: CASSLLTGTEAFF

V: TRBV2
J: TRBJ1-5
D: TRBD1
size: few
DNA: TGTGCCAGCAGTGGGGGGCAGGGGGCACGTCAGCCCCAGCATTTT
CDR3: CASSGGQGARQPQHF

V: TRBV27
J: TRBJ1-1
D: -
size: -
DNA: TGTGCCAGCAGGATCAACGGGAGATCGCCCACTGAAGCTTTCTTT
CDR3: CASRINGRSPTEAFF

V: TRBV30
J: TRBJ1-1
D: -
size: once
DNA: TGTGCCTGGACTAGGACAAGGGACACTGAAGCTTTCTTT
CDR3: CAWTRTRDTEAFF

V: TRBV7-6
J: TRBJ1-1
D: -
size: -
DNA: TGTGCCAGCAGCACCGACCTGAACACTGAAGCTTTCTTT
CDR3: CASSTDLNTEAFF

V: TRBV7-2
J: TRBJ2-7
D: -
size: -
DNA: TGTGCCAGCAGCTTAGGCGCCGCAAGCTCCTACGAGCAGTACTTC
CDR3: CASSLGAASSYEQYF

V: TRBV5-1
J: TRBJ1-1
D: -
size: -
DNA: TGCGCCAGCAGCCAACAGTTGTTCTTCAACACTGAAGCTTTCTTT
CDR3: CASSQQLFFNTEAFF

V: TRBV7-2
J: TRBJ1-1
D: -
size: -
DNA: TGTGCCAGCAGCTTGTGGCGACCGGACACTGAAGCTTTCTTT
CDR3: CASSLWRPDTEAFF

V: TRBV6-1
J: TRBJ1-3
D: -
size: -
DNA: TGTGCCAGCAGTGAGCAGACTGGAAACACCATATATTTT
CDR3: CASSEQTGNTIYF

V: TRBV7-2
J: TRBJ1-5
D: -
size: few
DNA: TGTGCCAGCAGCTTAAATTCTCAGCCCCAGCATTTT
CDR3: CASSLNSQPQHF

V: TRBV7-2
J: TRBJ2-2
D: TRBD2
size: -
DNA: TGTGCCAGCAGCCTCAGGACTAGCGGAACCGGGGAGCTGTTTTTT
CDR3: CASSLRTSGTGELFF

V: TRBV9
J: TRBJ1-2
D: -
size: -
DNA: TGTGCCAGCAGCGTAGGGACCCGGAGAGGCTACACCTTC
CDR3: CASSVGTRRGYTF

V: TRBV11-2
J: TRBJ1-1
D: -
size: -
DNA: TGTGCCAGCAGCCGGGAATACACTGCAGCTTTCTTT
CDR3: CASSREYTAAFF

V: TRBV7-2
J: TRBJ2-1
D: -
size: -
DNA: TGTGCCAGCAGCTTAGGGCCGGGGGTCTACAATGAGCAGTTCTTC
CDR3: CASSLGPGVYNEQFF

V: TRBV6-5
J: TRBJ1-1
D: -
size: -
DNA: TGTGCCAGCAGTCCGCGACTGTACACTGAAGCTTTCTTT
CDR3: CASSPRLYTEAFF

V: TRBV18
J: TRBJ2-7
D: TRBD1
size: -
DNA: TGTGCCAGCTCAGAGCTAACAGGGGCCGAAGAGCAGTACTTC
CDR3: CASSELTGAEEQYF

V: TRBV7-8
J: TRBJ1-6
D: -
size: -
DNA: TGTGCCAGCAGCTTAACAGGACAGTCCTTTTTCCCCCTCCACTTT
CDR3: CASSLTGQSFFPLHF

V: TRBV3-1/TRBV3-2
J: TRBJ1-2
D: -
size: -
DNA: TGTGCCAGCAGCCAAGAGGGCCTACTGAGCCGCTACACCTTC
CDR3: CASSQEGLLSRYTF

V: TRBV6-4
J: TRBJ2-6
D: -
size: -
DNA: TGTGCCAGCACTGGTGAACAAGGGGCCAACGTCCTGACTTTC
CDR3: CASTGEQGANVLTF

V: TRBV6-6
J: TRBJ1-2
D: -
size: -
DNA: TGTGCCAGCAGTTACAGACAGGACGGGCATGGCTACACCTTC
CDR3: CASSYRQDGHGYTF

V: TRBV19
J: TRBJ1-2
D: -
size: -
DNA: TGTGCCAGTAGTATGGGGCAGGGGAGCTATGGCTACACCTTC
CDR3: CASSMGQGSYGYTF

V: TRBV7-4
J: TRBJ1-2
D: -
size: -
DNA: TGTGCCAGCAGCTTAGTAAAAGGGAGGGTTGGGTATGGCTACACCTTC
CDR3: CASSLVKGRVGYGYTF

V: TRBV6-2/TRBV6-3
J: TRBJ2-7
D: -
size: -
DNA: TGTGCCAGCAGTCTTAAACATGGGGGCCTCCGCGAGCAGTACTTC
CDR3: CASSLKHGGLREQYF

V: TRBV7-9
J: TRBJ2-7
D: TRBD1
size: once
DNA: TGTGCCAGCAGCGGGCAGGGGGACTCCTACGAGCAGTACTTC
CDR3: CASSGQGDSYEQYF

V: TRBV2
J: TRBJ2-7
D: TRBD2
size: -
DNA: TGTGCCAGCAGGGCTCTATCCCCGGGACTACCTGCCGAGCAGTACTTC
CDR3: CASRALSPGLPAEQYF

V: TRBV10-1
J: TRBJ2-2
D: -
size: -
DNA: TGCGCCAGCAGTGACAAGGGAATAAGGGACACCGGGGAGCTGTTTTTT
CDR3: CASSDKGIRDTGELFF

V: TRBV10-3
J: TRBJ2-1
D: TRBD2
size: -
DNA: TGTGCCATCAGTTTCGGGGGGGACAATGAGCAGTTCTTC
CDR3: CAISFGGDNEQFF

V: TRBV5-6
J: TRBJ2-3
D: TRBD2
size: -
DNA: TGTGCCAGCAGCTTGAGACTAGCCCCTTTTAGCACAGATACGCAGTATTTT
CDR3: CASSLRLAPFSTDTQYF

V: TRBV5-1
J: TRBJ2-1
D: -
size: -
DNA: TGCGCCAGCAGCGCGACGGCGGGGGCGCGCGGCAATGAGCAGTTCTTC
CDR3: CASSATAGARGNEQFF

V: TRBV6-5
J: TRBJ1-6
D: TRBD1
size: once
DNA: TGTGCCAGCAGATATAGGGGGCGTTCACCCCTCCACTTT
CDR3: CASRYRGRSPLHF

V: TRBV12-3/TRBV12-4
J: TRBJ2-5
D: -
size: -
DNA: TGTGCCAGCAGTTTAACCAGGGCCCAGTACTTC
CDR3: CASSLTRAQYF

V: TRBV6-5
J: TRBJ1-2
D: -
size: -
DNA: TGTGCCAGCGGAAAGGGGCTCTATGGCTACACCTTC
CDR3: CASGKGLYGYTF

V: TRBV7-2
J: TRBJ1-2
D: TRBD1
size: once
DNA: TGTGCCAGCAGCTTCGGACAGGGCACTGGCTACACCTTC
CDR3: CASSFGQGTGYTF

V: TRBV11-3
J: TRBJ1-2
D: -
size: -
DNA: TGTGCCAGCAGCTTAGACGGAACCTATGGCTACACCTTC
CDR3: CASSLDGTYGYTF

V: TRBV7-9
J: TRBJ2-3
D: TRBD2
size: -
DNA: TGTGCCAGCAGCTTAGCGGCACTAGCGGGGCGCACAGATACGCAGTATTTT
CDR3: CASSLAALAGRTDTQYF

V: TRBV18
J: TRBJ1-3
D: TRBD1
size: -
DNA: TGTGCCAGCTCACCAGATCAGGGGGCCTCTGGAAACACCATATATTTT
CDR3: CASSPDQGASGNTIYF

V: TRBV5-6
J: TRBJ2-3
D: TRBD1
size: -
DNA: TGTGCCAGCAGCTTGGGAGGGGGCCGCACAGATACGCAGTATTTT
CDR3: CASSLGGGRTDTQYF

V: TRBV18
J: TRBJ2-5
D: -
size: -
DNA: TGTGCCAGCTCACCTGTGACAGCCCCGGAGACCCAGTACTTC
CDR3: CASSPVTAPETQYF

V: TRBV18
J: TRBJ2-7
D: TRBD1
size: few
DNA: TGTGCCAGCTCACCGACAGGGGGCGCAGCGTCCGAGCAGTACTTC
CDR3: CASSPTGGAASEQYF